This TCR beta chain was recovered during a study of Graves' ophthalmopathy and Graves' hyperthyroidism (dated by TCRdb to 2016 to 2019). Regarding the research as a whole: Peripheral blood was collected at initial diagnosis, prior to any treatment. The study used TCR beta repertoire signatures to distinguish Graves' ophthalmopathy from Graves' hyperthyroidism and to predict progression to ophthalmopathy. In total, approximately 130 blood samples were TCR-sequenced: fewer than 50 ophthalmopathy, around 75 hyperthyroidism and around 17 hyperthyroidism-to-ophthalmopathy patients. To explore V-J signatures distinguishing ophthalmopathy from hyperthyroidism, a discovery set of around 100 patients (fewer than 45 ophthalmopathy, 57 stable hyperthyroidism) was enrolled. An independent validation cohort comprised fewer than 20 hyperthyroidism patients and over 15 patients who later progressed from hyperthyroidism to ophthalmopathy. T-cell repertoires of thyroid tissue and blood were compared in 5 or 6 hyperthyroidism patients. Once sampling was done, hyperthyroidism patients were given methimazole at a starting dose of 30 mg daily, while ophthalmopathy patients were given high-dose intravenous methylprednisolone. The approximately 90 discovery patients were randomly split 7:3 into training and test sets. General findings and caveats noted by the study authors: In validation, the model predicted ophthalmopathy progression with nearly 71% sensitivity and around 72% specificity; approximately 12 predicted patients were CT-confirmed with GO in a median of around 6 months. Most expanded thyroid clonotypes with frequency above 0.001 were also detected in blood, suggesting blood repertoires may reflect the thyroid immune response. In cross-validation, the 13-signature model distinguished ophthalmopathy from stable hyperthyroidism with about 90% sensitivity and approximately 81% specificity, while in the test set the corresponding values were about 79% and 69%. No statistical method was used to predetermine the sample size, and group allocation was not hidden from the investigators.

The CDR3 covers 15 residues, taking in both the cysteine and the phenylalanine. The DNA shown is the 45-base CDR3, in frame from base 1. V loses 6 bases, J loses 1 base, and the germline ends lie 15 bases apart. Hyperthyroidism was considered stable if no progression to ophthalmopathy occurred within 18 months of follow-up. Hyperthyroidism patients were newly diagnosed, with disease duration under 2 months, and aged 18 to 65 years. Patients with other autoimmune diseases, uncontrolled infections, pregnancy or lactation were excluded. Diagnosis was based on clinical symptoms, serum thyroxine, TRAb, thyroid ultrasound and orbital computed tomography. Using Ficoll-Paque density gradient centrifugation, PBMCs were isolated from about 9.4 ml of fresh peripheral blood. Total RNA was extracted with Trizol reagent and quality-checked on an Agilent 2100 Bioanalyzer. For repertoire sequencing, TCR beta CDR3 regions were amplified from RNA transcripts. The first round was an RT-PCR using HTBI primers with the Qiagen OneStep RT-PCR kit, and this first round was followed by a second-round multiplex PCR, then size selection and purification. Libraries were sequenced paired-end with 100 bp reads on an Illumina HiSeq2000. The study's own analysis went as follows. Reads were processed with SOAPnuke, discarding reads with adapters, uncalled bases, mean Phred below 15, or no exact constant-primer or identifier match. High-quality paired reads were merged with COPE v1.2.5. Clonotypes were defined as unique nucleotide sequences and were aligned to IMGT TRB V, D and J references using MiTCR v1.1. The analysis was limited to V-J combinations with a frequency above 0.0001, which together covered approximately 99% of repertoires. For each V-J combination, a TCR clonal expansion and chaos score was defined as the ratio of F50 clonal expansion to chaos observed in the TCRdist matrix. Welch's t-statistics and random forest were used to narrow the features down to more than 10 V-J combinations, which were then fed into a naive Bayes classifier. Thyroid-blood repertoire similarity was quantified with the Morisita-Horn index. TCRdb redid the processing of the public reads, applying fastp at Q25 and MiXCR, and retained in-frame beta chains. Entries are consolidated by CDR3 protein sequence, retaining the most common genes and DNA. TCRdb assigned the V and J calls; the authors' analysis was not used. Within this sample are 600,000 to 650,000 distinct CDR3 sequences, with about 20% of them counted one time only. The ten largest make up approximately 7% of the sample.

This clonotype was seen a few times. It lacks a known antigen. The record has no base qualities; no much larger clone is one base away. This clonotype was sampled from a woman aged 18-29 years with stable Graves' hyperthyroidism. Some clones in this sample may be carry-over from other donors' samples. Donor details come from another sample of the same person, matched by shared clones. The sample taken for sequencing was peripheral blood. The V gene is TRBV12-3 or TRBV12-4 and the J gene is TRBJ2-5, with a tentative D gene TRBD2 over 7 matching bases. The DNA sequence is given as TGTGCCAGCAGCACACAGGGAGGGTCCCAAGAGACCCAGTACTTC. This yields the protein CASSTQGGSQETQYF.